This TCR beta chain was sequenced for a study of spatial heterogeneity in lung cancer. About the research overall: In tumor regions TCR transcript counts correlated strongly with a matched bulk RNA-seq T cell module score. Every unique TCR and UMI combination, on average, appeared more than ten times in raw reads.

V shed 5 bases and J 10 bases; nucleotides not matched to a gene: 21. CDR1 is LGHNA and CDR2 is YSLEER in the germline V gene. The CDR3 sequence is 19 residues long. TCRdb re-derived calls from the 5' RACE reads in MiXCR, one entry per CDR3 protein. The data contain approximately 26,000 distinct CDR3 sequences, roughly 9% of them singletons. Sample time point: sample taken at primary tumor resection. Study-level results: Within tumors, counts of expanded alpha and beta TCRs tracked tumor mutation counts. Sequencing reached an estimated coverage of tumor T cells that was only approximately 7.4% for alpha chains and over 11% for beta chains.

Many counts were recorded for this clonotype. The antigen remains unidentified. The TCR comes from a male donor with early-stage non-small cell lung cancer. The sample consisted of lung tumor tissue, taken at surgery. The rearrangement links TRBV4-3 to TRBJ1-6, with TRBD1 identical over 9 bases. CDR3 region: CASSKLPGQGRGTRSPLHF. The CDR3 DNA follows: TGCGCCAGCAGCAAATTACCGGGACAGGGACGGGGGACGCGATCACCCCTCCACTTT.